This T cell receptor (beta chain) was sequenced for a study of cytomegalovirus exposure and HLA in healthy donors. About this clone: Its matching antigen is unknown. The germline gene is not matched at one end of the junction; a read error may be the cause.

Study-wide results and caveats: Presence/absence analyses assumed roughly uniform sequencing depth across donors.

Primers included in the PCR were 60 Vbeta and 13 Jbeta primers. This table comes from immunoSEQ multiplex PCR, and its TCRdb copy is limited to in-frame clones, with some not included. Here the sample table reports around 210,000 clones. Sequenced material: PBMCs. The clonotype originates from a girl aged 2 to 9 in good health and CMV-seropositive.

The CDR3 loop is CASSGQGCTF. The DNA of the CDR3 is TGTGCCAGCAGTGGCCAGGGCTGCACCTTC. The V call is TRBV2, the J call TRBJ1-2, with a possible D match to TRBD1 (5 bases). The CDR3 is 10 residues long. The V gene's germline CDR1 is SNHLY and CDR2 FYNNEI.